One and the same sample provided the 20 T cell receptor beta chains below, sequenced in a study of T cells in Graves' hyperthyroidism and ophthalmopathy. RNA transcripts served as the template for amplifying TCR beta CDR3 regions. RT-PCR in the first round (using the HTBI primer set) targeted the TCR CDR3. In TCRdb, the multiplex PCR reads were re-called with MiXCR into one record per CDR3 protein. The sample consists of almost 500,000 distinct CDR3 sequences, about 22% of them appearing once. The specimen was blood. Source of these receptors: a woman in her seventies with Graves' ophthalmopathy.

This clonotype was found a few times. This sequence joins TRBV6-1 and TRBJ2-7; 7 bases map to TRBD1. Per germline, CDR1 MNHNS and CDR2 SASEGT. The ends lost 2 bases at V and 0 bases at J; junction bases unmatched: 7. There are 16 residues in the CDR3. The CDR3 loop reads CASSEYGTVSSYEQYF. The DNA for the CDR3 is TGTGCCAGCAGTGAATACGGGACAGTGAGCTCCTACGAGCAGTACTTC.

The V gene is TRBV24-1, the J gene TRBJ2-5, with 7 bases matching TRBD2. This CDR3 spans 18 amino acids. The V segment lost 3 bases and the J segment 4 bases; nucleotides outside the gene matches: 16. Germline-derived CDR1 and CDR2 are KGHDR and SFDVKD. The CDR3 loop is CATSDPSTSVGVGETQYF. DNA for the CDR3: TGTGCCACCAGTGATCCCTCTACTAGCGTTGGAGTCGGAGAGACCCAGTACTTC.

V usage is TRBV28 and J usage is TRBJ2-7, with D possibly matching TRBD1 (6 bases). The V and J ends lost 5 bases and 6 bases respectively, with 17 bases between them. The length of the CDR3 is 14 residues. CDR1 and CDR2 (germline): MDHEN, SYDVKM. The CDR3 sequence: CASSMAPGHFEQYF. The CDR3 region has the DNA TGTGCCAGCAGTATGGCCCCGGGACACTTCGAGCAGTACTTC.

This clonotype was recorded a few times. The chain has TRBV5-1 and TRBJ1-1; possible D gene TRBD1, 6 bases. V lost 2 bases, J lost 6 bases, and 14 bases lay in between. CDR1 SGHRS and CDR2 YFSETQ come from the germline V gene. CDR3 length equals 14 residues. The CDR3, as DNA: TGCGCCAGCAGCTTATTACCGGGACAAGCTGAAGCTTTCTTT. The encoded protein is CASSLLPGQAEAFF. Based on the CDR3 plus reference TRBV5-1 and TRBJ1-1, the full variable domain is KAGVTQTPRYLIKTRGQQVTLSCSPISGHRSVSWYQQTPGQGLQFLFEYFSETQRNKGNFPGRFSGRQFSNSRSEMNVSTLELGDSALYLCASSLLPGQAEAFFGQGTRLTVV.

The rearrangement links TRBV7-9 to TRBJ1-3; D gene ambiguous. The germline CDR1 and CDR2 sequences are SEHNR and FQNEAQ (reference sequence). The CDR3 covers 15 residues. V lost 6 bases to trimming and J lost 0 bases, with 12 bases between them. CDR3 nucleotide sequence: TGTGCCAGCAGTCCCCCGGGGAACTCTGGAAACACCATATATTTT. Amino acid sequence: CASSPPGNSGNTIYF.

This clonotype was picked up a small number of times. This rearrangement joins TRBV3-1 to TRBJ2-7; no firm D call. Trimming left V 2 bases short and J 7 bases short, with 12 bases between. Germline assignment: CDR1 LGHDT and CDR2 YNNKEL (reference sequence). The CDR3 extends over 13 amino acids. CDR3 region: CASSQHDGAEQYF. CDR3 nucleotide sequence: TGTGCCAGCAGCCAACACGACGGAGCTGAGCAGTACTTC.

The chain combines TRBV3-1 with TRBJ2-3, with 12 bases identical to TRBD2. CDR3 length: 17 residues. Trimming cost V 6 bases and J 2 bases; bases outside gene matches: 9. In germline, CDR1 is LGHDT, CDR2 YNNKEL (reference sequence). The CDR3 loop reads CASSPSGLAGPTDTQYF. In nucleotides, the CDR3 is TGTGCCAGCAGTCCCTCCGGACTAGCGGGGCCCACAGATACGCAGTATTTT.

The chain employs TRBV11-2 and TRBJ2-3; no clear D. Trimming took 0 bases from V and 1 from J, leaving 5 bases between them. The CDR3 totals 14 residues. Germline CDR1 SGHAT, CDR2 FQNNGV. The CDR3 DNA sequence: TGTGCCAGCAGCTTAGATTTGGGCACAGATACGCAGTATTTT. It yields the protein CASSLDLGTDTQYF.

V and J are TRBV5-1 and TRBJ1-6, with TRBD1 matching over 7 bases. This CDR3 has 16 amino acids. The germline CDR1 and CDR2 sequences are SGHRS and YFSETQ. V lost 4 bases to trimming and J lost 7 bases; unmatched junction nucleotides: 11. The DNA of the CDR3 is TGCGCCAGCAGCCAGAGGGAACAGGGGAGGAATTCACCCCTCCACTTT. Encoded protein: CASSQREQGRNSPLHF.

The J gene is TRBJ2-3, the V gene TRBV3-1; D may be TRBD2 (7 bases). V was cut by 3 bases and J by 0 bases, with 13 bases left in between. CDR3 length: 16 residues. The germline CDR1 and CDR2 sequences are LGHDT and YNNKEL (reference sequence). The CDR3 is CASSQRGGASTDTQYF. The CDR3, as DNA: TGTGCCAGCAGCCAGAGGGGGGGGGCTAGCACAGATACGCAGTATTTT.

There are a few counts of this clonotype. In nucleotides, the CDR3 is TGTGCCTGGAGTGATCCAGAAATTGGCTCAGATACGCAGTATTTT. This sequence encodes CAWSDPEIGSDTQYF. This rearrangement joins TRBV30 to TRBJ2-3; D is ambiguous. This CDR3 has 15 residues. Germline loops: CDR1 GTSNPN, CDR2 SVGIG (reference sequence). The V and J ends lost 1 base and 4 bases respectively, with 15 bases between them.

To note about this clonotype: Possible read error: a much larger clone is one base away. Without the conserved terminal phenylalanine or tryptophan, this CDR3 likely stems from a read error. As DNA, the CDR3 is TGTGCCACCAGTGATTGGGAGTACAATGAGCAGTTCCTC. Protein: CATSDWEYNEQFL. V usage is TRBV24-1 and J usage is TRBJ2-1; a weak D match, TRBD2 (5 bases). The CDR3 sequence is 13 residues long. The germline V and J ends were trimmed by 2 bases and 4 bases, with 5 bases remaining between them. Germline lookup yields CDR1 KGHDR and CDR2 SFDVKD.

This clonotype was observed many times. This chain connects TRBV12-3 or TRBV12-4 to TRBJ2-5; 9 bases map to TRBD1. With V trimmed by 5 bases and J by 2 bases, 12 bases remained unmatched. The CDR3 consists of 17 residues. The CDR3 loop is CASSPPSGTGRQETQYF. The CDR3 coding sequence is TGTGCCAGCAGTCCCCCCAGCGGGACAGGGAGGCAAGAGACCCAGTACTTC.

This clonotype was recorded at least ten times. This chain joins TRBV5-1 and TRBJ1-1; D remains ambiguous. CDR1 is SGHRS and CDR2 is YFSETQ in the germline V gene. The V gene lost 3 bases and the J gene lost 0 bases, with 9 bases spanning the gap. The CDR3 contains 14 residues. The CDR3 DNA sequence: TGCGCCAGCAGCTCGGCCTGGATGAACACTGAAGCTTTCTTT. This gives the protein CASSSAWMNTEAFF.

The rearrangement joins TRBV10-3 to TRBJ1-1; weak D call: TRBD1 (5 bases). CDR1 is ENHRY and CDR2 is SYGVKD in the germline V gene. The CDR3 is 13 residues long. With 10 bases removed from V and 0 bases from J, the gap between germline ends came to 12 bases. The CDR3 coding sequence is TGTGCCACCCGGATGGGGCTGAACACTGAAGCTTTCTTT. It is translated as CATRMGLNTEAFF.

Many counts were recorded for this clonotype. The chain links TRBV3-1 to TRBJ2-1; no reliable D call. Germline V gene sequence: CDR1 LGHDT, CDR2 YNNKEL (reference sequence). The CDR3 has 13 residues. V lost 0 bases to trimming and J lost 7 bases, with 7 bases between them. CDR3 sequence: CASSQEGRNEQFF. The CDR3, as DNA: TGTGCCAGCAGCCAAGAAGGTCGGAATGAGCAGTTCTTC.

This chain connects TRBV7-9 to TRBJ1-1, with D tentatively TRBD1 (6 bases). V lost 1 base and J 0 bases, leaving 9 bases between the germline ends. Germline V lookup: CDR1 SEHNR, CDR2 FQNEAQ (reference sequence). This CDR3 contains 15 residues. The chain's CDR3 is CASSLGGQMNTEAFF. CDR3 DNA sequence: TGTGCCAGCAGCTTAGGCGGACAGATGAACACTGAAGCTTTCTTT.

This clonotype appeared many times. V and J are TRBV6-1 and TRBJ1-1, with D hard to call. Trimming left V 8 bases short and J 4 bases short, with 8 bases between. The length of the CDR3 is 11 residues. Germline-derived CDR1 and CDR2 are MNHNS and SASEGT. The DNA for the CDR3 is TGTGCCAGCGGCCGGAGCACTGAAGCTTTCTTT. Translating it yields CASGRSTEAFF.

This clonotype occurred a few times. The chain carries TRBV30 and TRBJ2-1, with D tentatively TRBD2 (6 bases). Germline V lookup: CDR1 GTSNPN, CDR2 SVGIG (reference sequence). V lost 2 bases and J 6 bases, leaving 17 bases between the germline ends. The CDR3 length is 15 residues. CDR3 DNA sequence: TGTGCCTGGAGTTCCCCCGGCCTAGCGCGCAATGAGCAGTTCTTC. Its protein product is CAWSSPGLARNEQFF.

This clonotype has ten or more counts. V usage is TRBV10-3 and J usage is TRBJ1-1; D is possibly TRBD1 (6 bases). Germline V gene lookup returns CDR1 ENHRY and CDR2 SYGVKD. The CDR3 covers 14 residues. Trimming removed 6 bases from V and 3 bases from J, with 14 bases in between. DNA of the CDR3: TGTGCCATCAGCCTTATGGGACAAGACACTGAAGCTTTCTTT. It encodes CAISLMGQDTEAFF.